A selection of T cell receptor beta chains follows, all from one sample in a study of technical replicates of blood from a handful of donors. Libraries were prepared by immunoSEQ multiplex PCR; TCRdb keeps only in-frame clonotypes and omits some of them. The sample shows just over 70,000 clones, about 94% of them seen only once. Material for sequencing was T cells isolated from PBMCs. These receptor sequences come from a human donor in good health. CDR3s include the opening cysteine and the closing phenylalanine or tryptophan. A D gene is named only where the DNA matches it firmly. For some rows the clone size is stated as once, few or many, or as a class when expanded; others skip it.

d_gene: TRBD1; v_gene: TRBV4-2; j_gene: TRBJ2-5; abundance: -; CDR3aa: CASSPGATGGTKTQYF; CDR3nt: TGTGCCAGCAGCCCCGGAGCTACAGGGGGTACTAAGACCCAGTACTTC
d_gene: -; v_gene: TRBV27; j_gene: TRBJ2-1; abundance: -; CDR3aa: CASSLTGLLSYNEQFF; CDR3nt: TGTGCCAGCAGTTTAACAGGACTACTCTCCTACAATGAGCAGTTCTTC
d_gene: TRBD1; v_gene: TRBV5-5; j_gene: TRBJ1-1; abundance: once; CDR3aa: CASSGDRGNTEAFF; CDR3nt: TGTGCCAGCAGCGGGGACAGGGGGAACACTGAAGCTTTCTTT
d_gene: -; v_gene: TRBV29-1; j_gene: TRBJ2-7; abundance: -; CDR3aa: CSARLLISYEQYF; CDR3nt: TGCAGCGCGAGACTTTTGATCTCCTACGAGCAGTACTTC
d_gene: -; v_gene: TRBV4-3; j_gene: TRBJ2-1; abundance: -; CDR3aa: CASSQAGIEQFF; CDR3nt: TGCGCCAGCAGCCAAGCGGGGATTGAGCAGTTCTTC
d_gene: -; v_gene: TRBV9; j_gene: TRBJ2-5; abundance: -; CDR3aa: CASSVSGAYQETQYF; CDR3nt: TGTGCCAGCAGCGTAAGCGGAGCCTACCAAGAGACCCAGTACTTC
d_gene: -; v_gene: TRBV10-1; j_gene: TRBJ1-2; abundance: -; CDR3aa: CASRAGGYTF; CDR3nt: TGCGCCAGCCGTGCGGGGGGCTACACCTTC
d_gene: -; v_gene: TRBV7-9; j_gene: TRBJ1-5; abundance: -; CDR3aa: CASTDEQAGQPQHF; CDR3nt: TGTGCCAGCACCGACGAGCAGGCGGGCCAGCCCCAGCATTTT
d_gene: -; v_gene: TRBV30; j_gene: TRBJ1-5; abundance: -; CDR3aa: CAWSGTVYSNQPQHF; CDR3nt: TGTGCCTGGAGTGGGACAGTATATAGCAATCAGCCCCAGCATTTT
d_gene: TRBD1; v_gene: TRBV28; j_gene: TRBJ2-7; abundance: once; CDR3aa: CASKGAMEAYEQYF; CDR3nt: TGTGCCAGCAAGGGGGCAATGGAAGCCTACGAGCAGTACTTC
d_gene: TRBD2; v_gene: TRBV4-3; j_gene: TRBJ2-1; abundance: -; CDR3aa: CASSQDPGGRTRNNEQFF; CDR3nt: TGCGCCAGCAGCCAAGATCCAGGAGGACGGACTAGGAACAATGAGCAGTTCTTC
d_gene: TRBD1; v_gene: TRBV5-1; j_gene: TRBJ1-1; abundance: once; CDR3aa: CASSLGQGMNTEAFF; CDR3nt: TGCGCCAGCAGCTTGGGACAGGGAATGAACACTGAAGCTTTCTTT
d_gene: TRBD1; v_gene: TRBV7-9; j_gene: TRBJ2-7; abundance: once; CDR3aa: CAGGQDSYEQYF; CDR3nt: TGTGCTGGGGGACAGGACTCCTACGAGCAGTACTTC
d_gene: -; v_gene: TRBV5-1; j_gene: TRBJ2-7; abundance: -; CDR3aa: CASSIRQTPPYEQYF; CDR3nt: TGCGCCAGCAGCATCAGACAGACACCACCTTACGAGCAGTACTTC
d_gene: -; v_gene: TRBV29-1; j_gene: TRBJ1-1; abundance: -; CDR3aa: CSVAGLVWGNTEAFF; CDR3nt: TGCAGCGTCGCAGGACTGGTATGGGGAAACACTGAAGCTTTCTTT
d_gene: TRBD2; v_gene: TRBV7-9; j_gene: TRBJ2-3; abundance: -; CDR3aa: CASPPSGYDLDTQYF; CDR3nt: TGTGCCAGTCCACCTAGCGGTTATGACCTCGATACGCAGTATTTT